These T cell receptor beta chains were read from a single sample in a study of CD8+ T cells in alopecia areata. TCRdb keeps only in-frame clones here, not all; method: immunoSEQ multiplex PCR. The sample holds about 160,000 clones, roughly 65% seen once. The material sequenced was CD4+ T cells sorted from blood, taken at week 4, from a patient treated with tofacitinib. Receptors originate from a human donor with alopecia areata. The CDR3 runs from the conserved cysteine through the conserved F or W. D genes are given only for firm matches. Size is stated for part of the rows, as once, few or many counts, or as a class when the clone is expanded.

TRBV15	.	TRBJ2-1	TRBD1	TGTGCCACCAGCCGCGGACGACAGGGGAGCTCCTACAATGAGCAGTTCTTC	CATSRGRQGSSYNEQFF
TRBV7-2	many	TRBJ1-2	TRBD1	TGTGCCAGCAGCTTTCAGGGGGTGAACTATGGCTACACCTTC	CASSFQGVNYGYTF
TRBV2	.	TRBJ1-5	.	TGTGCCAGCAGTGATCAGGGCGGTCAGCCCCAGCATTTT	CASSDQGGQPQHF
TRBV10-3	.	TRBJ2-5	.	TGTGCCATCAGTGATGGTAGGAGAGGGGAGACCCAGTACTTC	CAISDGRRGETQYF
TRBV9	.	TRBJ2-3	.	TGTGCCAGCAGCCTTACTACAGATACGCAGTATTTT	CASSLTTDTQYF
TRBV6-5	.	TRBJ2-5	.	TGTGCCAGCAGTTCTCTGACTCAGAAAGAGACCCAGTACTTC	CASSSLTQKETQYF
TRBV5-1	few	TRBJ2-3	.	TGCGCCAGCAGCTTGGAACTAGCCGGCACAGATACGCAGTATTTT	CASSLELAGTDTQYF
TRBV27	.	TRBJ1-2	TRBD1	TGTGCCAGCAGTCCCCGACAGGGTGGGGGCTATGGCTACACCTTC	CASSPRQGGGYGYTF
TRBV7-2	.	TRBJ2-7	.	TGTGCCAGCAGCTTAACGGCGTACTACGAGCAGTACTTC	CASSLTAYYEQYF
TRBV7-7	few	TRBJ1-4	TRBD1	TGTGCTAGCAGCCAGGACAGGCGGCGGTGGGAAAAACTGTTTTTT	CASSQDRRRWEKLFF
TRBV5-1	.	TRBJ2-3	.	TGCGCCAGCAGCTCTGGCATGCTCGATACGCAGTATTTT	CASSSGMLDTQYF